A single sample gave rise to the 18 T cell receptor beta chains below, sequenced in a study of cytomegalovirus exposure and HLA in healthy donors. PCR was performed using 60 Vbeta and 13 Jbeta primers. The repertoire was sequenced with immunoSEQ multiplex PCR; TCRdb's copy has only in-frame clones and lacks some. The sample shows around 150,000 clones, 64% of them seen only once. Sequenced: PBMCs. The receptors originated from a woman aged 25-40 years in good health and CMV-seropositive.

CDR3 in DNA: TGTGCCAGCAGCTCAATACAGGCAGATACGCAGTATTTT. It translates to CASSSIQADTQYF. This rearrangement joins TRBV5-4 to TRBJ2-3, with a possible D match to TRBD1 (5 bases). Germline CDR1 and CDR2: SGHNT and YYREEE (reference sequence). The V and J ends lost 3 bases and 4 bases respectively, with 9 bases between them. This CDR3 comprises 13 residues.

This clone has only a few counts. The CDR3 loop reads CASSLIGGGTEAFF. Written as DNA, the CDR3 is TGTGCCAGCAGCTTAATAGGGGGTGGGACTGAAGCTTTCTTT. The V gene is TRBV7-8, the J gene TRBJ1-1, with D perhaps TRBD1 (6 bases). Looked up from germline, CDR1 is SGHVS and CDR2 is FQNEAQ. The CDR3 is 14 residues long. V was shortened by 2 bases and J by 5 bases, with 12 bases between the two germline ends.

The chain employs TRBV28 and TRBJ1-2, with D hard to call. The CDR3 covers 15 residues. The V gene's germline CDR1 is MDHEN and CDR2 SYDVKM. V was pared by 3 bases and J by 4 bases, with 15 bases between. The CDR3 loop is CASSFGSTRGYGYTF. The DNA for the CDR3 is TGTGCCAGCAGTTTCGGGTCAACCCGGGGCTATGGCTACACCTTC.

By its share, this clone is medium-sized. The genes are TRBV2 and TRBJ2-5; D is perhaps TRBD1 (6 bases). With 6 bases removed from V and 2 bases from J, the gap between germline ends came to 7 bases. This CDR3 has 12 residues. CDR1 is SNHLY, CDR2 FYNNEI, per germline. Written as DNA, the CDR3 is TGTGCCAGCAGGGACAGTCAAGAGACCCAGTACTTC. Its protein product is CASRDSQETQYF.

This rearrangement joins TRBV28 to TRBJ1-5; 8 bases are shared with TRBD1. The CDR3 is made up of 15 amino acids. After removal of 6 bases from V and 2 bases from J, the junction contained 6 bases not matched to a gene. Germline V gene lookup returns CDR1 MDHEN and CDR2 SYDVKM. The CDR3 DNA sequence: TGTGCCAGCAGCCTGCCGACAGGGGGCAATCAGCCCCAGCATTTT. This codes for CASSLPTGGNQPQHF.

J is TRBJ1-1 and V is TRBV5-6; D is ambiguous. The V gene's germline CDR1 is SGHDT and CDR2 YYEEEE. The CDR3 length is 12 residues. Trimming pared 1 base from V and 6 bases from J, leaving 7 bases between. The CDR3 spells CASSLYYAEAFF. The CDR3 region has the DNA TGTGCCAGCAGCTTGTACTACGCTGAAGCTTTCTTT.

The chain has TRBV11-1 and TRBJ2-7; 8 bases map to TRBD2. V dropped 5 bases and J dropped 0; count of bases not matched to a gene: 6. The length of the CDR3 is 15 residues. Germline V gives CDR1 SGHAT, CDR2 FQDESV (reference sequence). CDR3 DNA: TGTGCCAGCAGCCAAGGCGGGACTAGCTCCTACGAGCAGTACTTC. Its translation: CASSQGGTSSYEQYF.

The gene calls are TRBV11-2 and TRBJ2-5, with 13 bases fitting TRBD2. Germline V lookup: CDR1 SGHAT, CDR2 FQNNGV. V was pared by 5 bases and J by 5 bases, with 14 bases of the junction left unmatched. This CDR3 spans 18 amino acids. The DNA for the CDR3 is TGTGCCAGCAGCGCTGGACTAGCGGGAGCAGGTAGTAGGGAGACCCAGTACTTC. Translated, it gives CASSAGLAGAGSRETQYF.

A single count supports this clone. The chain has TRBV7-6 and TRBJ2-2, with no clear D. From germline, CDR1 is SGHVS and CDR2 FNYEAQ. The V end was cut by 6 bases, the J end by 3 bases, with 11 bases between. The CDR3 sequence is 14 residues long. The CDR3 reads CASSFRWDTGELFF. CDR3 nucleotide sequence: TGTGCCAGCAGTTTCAGGTGGGACACCGGGGAGCTGTTTTTT.

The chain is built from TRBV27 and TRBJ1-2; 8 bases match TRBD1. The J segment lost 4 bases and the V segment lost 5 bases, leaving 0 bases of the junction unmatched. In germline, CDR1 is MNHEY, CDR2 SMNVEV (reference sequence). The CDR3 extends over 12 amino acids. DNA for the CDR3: TGTGCCAGCAGTGACAGGGGCTATGGCTACACCTTC. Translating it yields CASSDRGYGYTF.

CDR3 bases: TGTGCCAGCAGCGTATCGACAGGGACCTCTACATATGGCTACACCTTC. Translating gives CASSVSTGTSTYGYTF. V is TRBV9 and J is TRBJ1-2, with 7 nucleotides matching TRBD1. The length of the CDR3 is 16 residues. J lost 5 bases, V lost 1 base, and 11 bases had no gene match. Germline-derived CDR1 and CDR2 are SGDLS and YYNGEE.

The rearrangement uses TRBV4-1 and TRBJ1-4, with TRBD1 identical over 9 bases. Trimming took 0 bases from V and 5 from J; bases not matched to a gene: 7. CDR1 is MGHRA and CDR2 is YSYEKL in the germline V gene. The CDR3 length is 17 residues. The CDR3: CASSQDSGQGLNEKLFF. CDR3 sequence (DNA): TGCGCCAGCAGCCAAGATTCCGGACAGGGGTTGAATGAAAAACTGTTTTTT.

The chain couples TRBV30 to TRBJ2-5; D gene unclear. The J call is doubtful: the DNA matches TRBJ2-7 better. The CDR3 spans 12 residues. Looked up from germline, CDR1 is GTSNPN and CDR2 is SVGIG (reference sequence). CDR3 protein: CAWSVTLYEQYF. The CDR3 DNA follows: TGTGCCTGGAGTGTTACACTATACGAGCAGTACTTC.

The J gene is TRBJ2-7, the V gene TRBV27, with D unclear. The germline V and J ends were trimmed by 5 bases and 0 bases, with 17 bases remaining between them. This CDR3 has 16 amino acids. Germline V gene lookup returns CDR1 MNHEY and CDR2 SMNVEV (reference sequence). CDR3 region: CASSPNGGASSYEQYF. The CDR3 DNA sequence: TGTGCCAGCAGTCCCAATGGCGGCGCCAGCTCCTACGAGCAGTACTTC.

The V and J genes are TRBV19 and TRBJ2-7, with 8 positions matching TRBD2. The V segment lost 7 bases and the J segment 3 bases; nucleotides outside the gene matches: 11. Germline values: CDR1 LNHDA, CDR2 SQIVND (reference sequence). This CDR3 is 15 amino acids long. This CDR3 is CASTAIAGRHYEQYF. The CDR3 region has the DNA TGTGCCAGTACCGCCATAGCGGGGCGTCACTACGAGCAGTACTTC.

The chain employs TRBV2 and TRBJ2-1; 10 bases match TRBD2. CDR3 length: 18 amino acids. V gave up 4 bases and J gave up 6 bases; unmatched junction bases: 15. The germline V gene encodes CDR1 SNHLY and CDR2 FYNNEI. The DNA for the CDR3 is TGTGCCAGCAGTGCCGAGGCAATTAGCGGGAGGTCACTCAATGAGCAGTTCTTC. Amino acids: CASSAEAISGRSLNEQFF.

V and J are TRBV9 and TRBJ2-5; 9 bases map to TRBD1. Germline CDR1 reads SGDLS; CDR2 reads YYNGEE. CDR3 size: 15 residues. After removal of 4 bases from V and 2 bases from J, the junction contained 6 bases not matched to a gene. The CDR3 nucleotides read TGTGCCAGCAGCACCGGGACAGGGCCTCAAGAGACCCAGTACTTC. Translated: CASSTGTGPQETQYF. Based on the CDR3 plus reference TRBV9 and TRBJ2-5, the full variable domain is DSGVTQTPKHLITATGQRVTLRCSPRSGDLSVYWYQQSLDQGLQFLIQYYNGEERAKGNILERFSAQQFPDLHSELNLSSLELGDSALYFCASSTGTGPQETQYFGPGTRLLVL.

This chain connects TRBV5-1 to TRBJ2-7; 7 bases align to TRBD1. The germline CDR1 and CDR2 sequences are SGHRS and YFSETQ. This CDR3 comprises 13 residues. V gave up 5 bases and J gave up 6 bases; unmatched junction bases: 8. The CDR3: CASSWPGGSEQYF. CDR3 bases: TGCGCCAGCAGTTGGCCAGGGGGAAGCGAGCAGTACTTC.